What follows are 29 T cell receptor beta chains derived from one specimen sequenced in a study of naive and memory T cell subsets. Study observations and caveats: Especially in CD8 cells, naive repertoires contained a few larger clonotypes, possibly CD45RA-re-expressing memory cells.

The antigens these receptors bind are not known. An equimolar mix of two oligonucleotides served as the beta constant-region primer for TRBC1 and TRBC2. Four rounds of PCR amplified the ligated cDNA using nested alpha and beta constant-region primers plus SP2. MiXCR was run by TCRdb on the UMI-ligation and nested PCR reads, yielding one entry per CDR3 protein. The sample carries about 160,000 distinct CDR3 sequences, roughly 20% recorded once. Sequencing was done on a sample of naive CD4+ T cells from blood. These receptor sequences come from a human donor in good health.

There are a few counts of this clonotype. The chain combines TRBV29-1 with TRBJ1-4, with 7 bases identical to TRBD1. The CDR3 is 13 residues long. The trim removed 6 bases at V and 15 bases at J, leaving 16 bases unmatched. CDR1 and CDR2 (germline): SQVTM, ANQGSEA. CDR3 nucleotide sequence: TGCAGCGTGACAGGGTCCCTACACCCTGGGGTGTTTTTT. It codes for CSVTGSLHPGVFF.

The chain is built from TRBV2 and TRBJ1-1; D may be TRBD1 (5 bases). The V end lost 4 bases, the J end lost 8 bases, and 14 bases lay between the germline ends. The CDR3 covers 13 residues. The germline gives CDR1 SNHLY, CDR2 FYNNEI. The CDR3 sequence: CASSVGGLREAFF. CDR3 bases: TGTGCCAGCAGTGTTGGGGGACTACGGGAAGCTTTCTTT.

The CDR3 DNA reads as TGTGCCAGCAGTTCGTGGACAGGGGGCCTTGCAACTAATGAAAAACTGTTTTTT. This encodes CASSSWTGGLATNEKLFF. The rearrangement uses TRBV12-3 or TRBV12-4 and TRBJ1-4, with TRBD1 matching over 11 bases. This CDR3 spans 18 amino acids. The V segment lost 4 bases and the J segment 0 bases; nucleotides outside the gene matches: 7.

This clonotype was counted at least ten times. CDR3 coding DNA: TGCAGCGTTGGCAGGGGATATTACGAGCAGTACTTC. Protein product: CSVGRGYYEQYF. The rearrangement links TRBV29-1 to TRBJ2-7; a weak D match, TRBD1 (6 bases). V lost 4 bases to trimming and J lost 4 bases, with 11 bases between them. The CDR3 covers 12 residues. Germline V gene data show CDR1 as SQVTM and CDR2 as ANQGSEA.

This clonotype was seen many times. Here the CDR3 reads CASSQDPPGKDQPQHF. CDR3 DNA: TGTGCCAGCAGCCAAGACCCGCCAGGGAAGGATCAGCCCCAGCATTTT. The genes are TRBV3-1 and TRBJ1-5, with D perhaps matching TRBD1 (5 bases). Germline CDR1 and CDR2: LGHDT and YNNKEL (reference sequence). Trimming left V 0 bases short and J 5 bases short, with 14 bases between. The length of the CDR3 is 16 residues.

The chain carries TRBV12-3 or TRBV12-4 and TRBJ2-1; D may be TRBD2 (6 bases). Trimming stripped 7 bases from V and 1 base from J, with 35 bases between. CDR3 length equals 22 residues. CDR3 residues: CASTVPRSRDIPTSSSYNEQFF. The CDR3 DNA reads TGTGCCAGCACCGTCCCGCGGTCCAGGGATATCCCTACTAGCAGTTCCTACAATGAGCAGTTCTTC.

The J gene is TRBJ2-3, the V gene TRBV20-1, with a tentative D call TRBD1 (6 bases). The CDR3 extends over 15 amino acids. V gave up 3 bases and J gave up 3 bases, with 16 bases separating them. Germline-derived CDR1 and CDR2 are DFQATT and SNEGSKA (reference sequence). CDR3: CSASLLGAQTDTQYF. In DNA form, the CDR3 reads TGCAGTGCTAGTCTTTTGGGGGCGCAAACAGATACGCAGTATTTT.

This clonotype was recorded a few times. This chain connects TRBV2 to TRBJ1-1, with 8 bases lining up with TRBD1. Per the germline V gene, CDR1 is SNHLY and CDR2 is FYNNEI. The J segment lost 1 base and the V segment lost 6 bases, leaving 4 bases of the junction unmatched. The CDR3 spans 14 residues. CDR3 protein: CASRRTGRNTEAFF. CDR3 sequence (DNA): TGTGCCAGCAGAAGGACAGGGCGGAACACTGAAGCTTTCTTT.

In this sample, this clonotype turned up many times. The chain recombines TRBV11-2 with TRBJ2-1; 10 bases are a match to TRBD2. This CDR3 is 14 amino acids long. V shed 5 bases, J shed 15 bases, and the junction held 13 bases outside the gene matches. Germline V gives CDR1 SGHAT, CDR2 FQNNGV. The CDR3 protein is CASSPSGLARLTFF. The CDR3 DNA is TGTGCCAGCAGCCCGTCGGGACTAGCGCGGTTGACGTTCTTC.

On this clonotype itself: This may be a read error: a much more frequent sequence differs by one nucleotide. The chain recombines TRBV7-9 with TRBJ2-1; 14 bases fit TRBD2. This CDR3 is built from 19 residues. Germline CDR1 SEHNR, CDR2 FQNEAQ (reference sequence). The CDR3 DNA follows: TGTGCCAGCAGCTTAGGTCCGACTAGCGGGAGGGCCCGCTACAATGAGCAGCTCTTC. It translates to CASSLGPTSGRARYNEQLF.

The gene calls are TRBV7-2 and TRBJ1-1; possibly TRBD1 for D (5 bases). Germline CDR1 SGHTA, CDR2 FQGNSA. V was cut by 4 bases and J by 4 bases, with 10 bases left in between. This CDR3 is 13 amino acids long. The CDR3 here is CASSSGGTTEAFF. CDR3 DNA sequence: TGTGCCAGCAGCTCGGGGGGGACCACTGAAGCTTTCTTT.

This clonotype turned up a few times. The chain carries TRBV29-1 and TRBJ2-3; TRBD2 matches 9 bases. The germline CDR1 and CDR2 sequences are SQVTM and ANQGSEA. V gave up 1 base and J gave up 5 bases; unmatched junction bases: 4. The CDR3 has 14 amino acids. Here the CDR3 reads CSVEVGGRGDTQYF. The CDR3 DNA is TGCAGCGTTGAAGTGGGCGGGAGGGGAGATACGCAGTATTTT.

The chain combines TRBV20-1 with TRBJ2-1; 8 nucleotides match TRBD2. This CDR3 contains 16 residues. Losses at the gene ends were 1 base for V and 8 bases for J; bases not matched to a gene: 13. Germline CDR1 reads DFQATT; CDR2 reads SNEGSKA (reference sequence). The chain's CDR3 is CSARVPYGRGQHEQFF. In nucleotides, the CDR3 is TGCAGTGCTAGAGTCCCTTACGGGAGGGGTCAGCATGAGCAGTTCTTC.

V and J are TRBV12-3 or TRBV12-4 and TRBJ2-1, with 9 bases fitting TRBD2. J gave up 6 bases and V 2 bases, and 11 bases lay outside the gene matches. The length of the CDR3 is 17 residues. The CDR3 sequence is CASSLRLAGPETNEQFF. The CDR3 DNA sequence: TGTGCCAGCAGTTTACGGCTAGCGGGGCCAGAGACCAATGAGCAGTTCTTC.

The genes are TRBV20-1 and TRBJ2-3; TRBD2 matches 9 bases. This CDR3 comprises 14 residues. The V gene's germline CDR1 is DFQATT and CDR2 SNEGSKA (reference sequence). The V gene end was trimmed by 3 bases and the J gene end by 6 bases; junction bases not matched to a gene: 7. CDR3 residues: CSASPSGVPDTQYF. CDR3 nucleotides: TGCAGTGCTAGTCCTAGCGGGGTCCCTGATACGCAGTATTTT.

This clonotype was observed once. This chain uses TRBV29-1 with TRBJ1-1; D may be TRBD1 (6 bases). CDR1 and CDR2 (germline): SQVTM, ANQGSEA. Trimming left V 0 bases short and J 0 bases short, with 8 bases between. This CDR3 has 14 amino acids. The CDR3 sequence: CSVEDTGMNTEAFF. For the CDR3, the DNA is TGCAGCGTTGAAGATACAGGGATGAACACTGAAGCTTTCTTT.

This clonotype was seen repeatedly, ten times or more. This chain joins TRBV7-9 and TRBJ2-5; 9 positions agree with TRBD2. This CDR3 region has 17 residues. V shed 1 base, J shed 2 bases, and the junction held 8 bases outside the gene matches. The germline V gene has CDR1 SEHNR and CDR2 FQNEAQ (reference sequence). CDR3 sequence (DNA): TGTGCCAGCAGCTTAGGATCTCGGACTAGCGCACAAGAGACCCAGTACTTC. Translating gives CASSLGSRTSAQETQYF.

The genes are TRBV9 and TRBJ2-7, with 13 bases that match TRBD2. Trimming removed 7 bases from V and 6 bases from J; junction bases left unmatched: 10. The germline gives CDR1 SGDLS, CDR2 YYNGEE. The CDR3 is 15 residues long. Here the CDR3 DNA reads TGTGCCAGCTCCCCACCGGGACTAGCGGGGTCCGAGCAGTACTTC. This encodes CASSPPGLAGSEQYF. Looking up the rest from reference TRBV9 and TRBJ2-7 gives the full variable domain: DSGVTQTPKHLITATGQRVTLRCSPRSGDLSVYWYQQSLDQGLQFLIQYYNGEERAKGNILERFSAQQFPDLHSELNLSSLELGDSALYFCASSPPGLAGSEQYFGPGTRLTVT.

This clonotype was seen more than once but under ten times. This chain uses TRBV6-1 with TRBJ2-1, with 12 bases that match TRBD1. The CDR3 loop spans 14 amino acids. The germline gives CDR1 MNHNS, CDR2 SASEGT. V trimming: 9 bases; J trimming: 6 bases; junction bases outside the gene matches: 6. CDR3: CASCRDRGLNEQFF. The DNA for the CDR3 is TGTGCCAGTTGCCGGGACAGGGGGCTCAATGAGCAGTTCTTC.

The chain is built from TRBV5-1 and TRBJ1-6; TRBD1 is a possible D gene (5 bases). Per germline, CDR1 SGHRS and CDR2 YFSETQ. CDR3 length: 13 amino acids. Trimming took 3 bases from V and 9 from J, leaving 10 bases between them. The CDR3 coding sequence is TGCGCCAGCAGCTCCAGGGATGCTTCACCCCTCCACTTT. Translating gives CASSSRDASPLHF.

The rearrangement links TRBV7-2 to TRBJ2-7; tentatively, D is TRBD1 (5 bases). Germline values: CDR1 SGHTA, CDR2 FQGNSA. Trimming shortened V by 1 base and J by 2 bases, and 12 bases separated the two germline ends. The CDR3 sequence is 15 residues long. The CDR3 loop reads CASSLVALGAYEQYF. The CDR3 DNA follows: TGTGCCAGCAGCTTAGTGGCCCTAGGGGCCTACGAGCAGTACTTC.

This sequence joins TRBV3-1 and TRBJ2-1, with 12 bases aligning to TRBD2. The CDR3 loop spans 17 amino acids. Trimming took 0 bases from V and 9 from J; bases not matched to a gene: 9. Germline CDR1 is LGHDT and CDR2 is YNNKEL (reference sequence). The CDR3 loop is CASSQDRLAGVPVEQFF. DNA of the CDR3: TGTGCCAGCAGCCAAGATCGACTAGCGGGAGTTCCAGTTGAGCAGTTCTTC.

This chain uses TRBV20-1 with TRBJ2-3, with D unresolved. Germline V lookup: CDR1 DFQATT, CDR2 SNEGSKA (reference sequence). V was trimmed by 1 base and J by 5 bases, leaving 16 bases between them. CDR3 size: 15 residues. CDR3 loop: CSARGLASARDTQYF. The DNA of the CDR3 is TGCAGTGCTAGAGGTTTAGCATCAGCTAGAGATACGCAGTATTTT.

This clonotype was recorded at least ten times. The rearrangement uses TRBV19 and TRBJ2-1; no reliable D call. CDR1 is LNHDA, CDR2 SQIVND, per germline (reference sequence). V lost 0 bases and J 4 bases, leaving 10 bases between the germline ends. The CDR3 runs to 15 residues. The CDR3, as DNA: TGTGCCAGTAGTATAGATCGGCTGGAGTACAATGAGCAGTTCTTC. Translation: CASSIDRLEYNEQFF.

The chain joins TRBV12-3 or TRBV12-4 to TRBJ2-7; no reliable D call. The V and J ends lost 4 bases and 10 bases respectively, with 14 bases between them. The CDR3 covers 12 residues. DNA of the CDR3: TGTGCCAGCAGTTCCCCCAGGCCCCCCCAGTACTTC. Translated: CASSSPRPPQYF.

In this sample, this clonotype turned up many times. J is TRBJ2-2 and V is TRBV6-1; D perhaps matches TRBD1 (6 bases). This CDR3 has 14 amino acids. The V end lost 6 bases, the J end lost 0 bases, and 8 bases lay between the germline ends. Germline values: CDR1 MNHNS, CDR2 SASEGT. The CDR3 DNA is TGTGCCAGCAGACAGGGTTCGAACACCGGGGAGCTGTTTTTT. It encodes CASRQGSNTGELFF.

This rearrangement joins TRBV14 to TRBJ2-5; weak D call: TRBD2 (6 bases). The CDR3 consists of 15 residues. The V gene's germline CDR1 is SGHDN and CDR2 FVKESK. The V and J ends lost 4 bases and 3 bases respectively, with 15 bases between them. CDR3 sequence: CASSPRRGPEETQYF. The CDR3 DNA follows: TGTGCCAGCAGCCCGAGGAGGGGTCCTGAAGAGACCCAGTACTTC.

This rearrangement joins TRBV4-1 to TRBJ2-1, with TRBD2 matching 11 bases. The CDR3 totals 17 residues. Germline CDR1 reads MGHRA; CDR2 reads YSYEKL. J was trimmed by 4 bases and V by 0 bases; bases with no gene match: 5. CDR3: CASSQDLASGRYNEQFF. The CDR3 nucleotides are TGCGCCAGCAGCCAAGACTTGGCTAGCGGGAGGTACAATGAGCAGTTCTTC.

The chain employs TRBV19 and TRBJ2-1, with unresolved D. The length of the CDR3 is 11 residues. The V end lost 3 bases, the J end lost 9 bases, and 6 bases lay between the germline ends. CDR1 is LNHDA and CDR2 is SQIVND in the germline V gene (reference sequence). CDR3 coding DNA: TGTGCCAGTAGTATGTGGGGTGAGCAGTTCTTC. This codes for CASSMWGEQFF.